One and the same sample provided the 31 T cell receptor beta chains below, sequenced in a study of cytomegalovirus exposure and HLA in healthy donors (dated by TCRdb to the late 2010s). Library method: the immunoSEQ multiplex PCR assay. As stored in TCRdb, this immuneACCESS dataset retains in-frame rearrangements with V and J assigned. A fraction of the clones does not appear; measured against another copy, unresolved V genes explain less than half of the discrepancy, and the remainder lacks a known reason. The table for this sample lists 110,000 or so clones; over 75% of them were counted only once. The top ten hold 3% of the sample. Sequenced: PBMCs. All receptors come from a woman aged 18-30 years in good health and CMV-seronegative.

This clone was seen just once. The genes are TRBV4-1 and TRBJ2-2, with D hard to call. Trimming pared 4 bases from V and 1 base from J, leaving 7 bases between. The germline V gene has CDR1 MGHRA and CDR2 YSYEKL. The CDR3 loop spans 14 amino acids. In DNA, the CDR3 is TGCGCCAGCAGCCCGATACTGAACACCGGGGAGCTGTTTTTT. Protein sequence: CASSPILNTGELFF.

This clone was seen only a few times. The chain recombines TRBV5-1 with TRBJ1-1; D not certain. CDR3 size: 12 residues. Germline V CDR1 and CDR2: SGHRS, YFSETQ. Deletions cut 3 bases from V and 7 bases from J, with 10 bases between. The CDR3 loop is CASSSRENEAFF. In DNA form, the CDR3 reads TGCGCCAGCAGCTCGAGGGAGAATGAAGCTTTCTTT.

The chain uses TRBV9 and TRBJ1-6; 8 bases are a match to TRBD1. Trimming at V came to 3 bases and at J to 14 bases, leaving 16 bases not matched to a gene. Germline CDR1 SGDLS, CDR2 YYNGEE. This CDR3 region has 16 residues. Here the CDR3 DNA reads TGTGCCAGCAGCGAGCCCCCGGGACAGGCACTCAGCACCCTCCACTTT. Protein: CASSEPPGQALSTLHF.

J is TRBJ2-3 and V is TRBV2, with D unclear. Trimming left V 3 bases short and J 6 bases short, with 10 bases between. Germline V CDR1 and CDR2: SNHLY, FYNNEI. CDR3 length equals 13 residues. DNA for the CDR3: TGTGCCAGCAGTGATAGTACGTATGATACGCAGTATTTT. This encodes CASSDSTYDTQYF.

The table lists this clone with a few counts. J is TRBJ2-7 and V is TRBV4-1, with TRBD1 matching 11 bases. This CDR3 spans 17 amino acids. The V gene end was trimmed by 3 bases and the J gene end by 2 bases; junction bases not matched to a gene: 9. CDR1 MGHRA and CDR2 YSYEKL come from the germline V gene. In nucleotides, the CDR3 is TGCGCCAGCAGCCAGGTCAGCATGGGACAGGGGGCCTACGAGCAGTACTTC. Amino acids: CASSQVSMGQGAYEQYF.

The chain is built from TRBV2 and TRBJ1-2; TRBD1 might be the D (5 bases). V was trimmed by 2 bases and J by 4 bases, leaving 17 bases between them. This CDR3 is 16 amino acids long. Germline loops: CDR1 SNHLY, CDR2 FYNNEI. CDR3: CASSETGTGWAYGYTF. The CDR3 DNA follows: TGTGCCAGCAGTGAAACCGGAACAGGTTGGGCCTATGGCTACACCTTC. The full variable domain, with the rest looked up from reference TRBV2 and TRBJ1-2, is EPEVTQTPSHQVTQMGQEVILRCVPISNHLYFYWYRQILGQKVEFLVSFYNNEISEKSEIFDDQFSVERPDGSNFTLKIRSTKLEDSAMYFCASSETGTGWAYGYTFGSGTRLTVV.

This rearrangement joins TRBV5-1 to TRBJ2-1; D ambiguous. CDR1 SGHRS and CDR2 YFSETQ come from the germline V gene. V lost 0 bases, J lost 2 bases, and 15 bases lay in between. The CDR3 extends over 17 amino acids. This CDR3 reads CASSLGALVPPYNEQFF. For the CDR3, the DNA is TGCGCCAGCAGCTTGGGGGCTTTGGTTCCCCCCTACAATGAGCAGTTCTTC.

This clone appeared a few times. At the DNA level, this CDR3 is encoded by other sequences in the same sample as well. The V call is TRBV9, the J call TRBJ2-7; D gene uncertain. The CDR3 consists of 14 residues. Trimming cost V 0 bases and J 0 bases, with 7 bases left between them. Germline CDR1 is SGDLS and CDR2 is YYNGEE. Written as DNA, the CDR3 is TGTGCCAGCAGCGTAGGTCAGGACTCCTACGAGCAGTACTTC. Translating it yields CASSVGQDSYEQYF.

Written as DNA, the CDR3 is TGTGCCAGCAGCTTGACGGGGAACGCTAACTATGGCTACACCTTC. This codes for CASSLTGNANYGYTF. This rearrangement joins TRBV5-5 to TRBJ1-2; D is unclear. CDR1 is SGHKS, CDR2 YYEKEE, per germline (reference sequence). The CDR3 is made up of 15 amino acids. Trimming cost V 1 base and J 0 bases, with 10 bases left between them.

J is TRBJ1-5 and V is TRBV7-8; 7 bases agree with TRBD1. V was pared by 6 bases and J by 2 bases, with 4 bases of the junction left unmatched. The CDR3 length is 14 residues. Germline V gene data show CDR1 as SGHVS and CDR2 as FQNEAQ. The CDR3 DNA sequence: TGTGCCAGCAGACCTCAGGGGGGCAATCAGCCCCAGCATTTT. Its translation is CASRPQGGNQPQHF.

The chain carries TRBV4-1 and TRBJ2-7, with 10 positions matching TRBD1. The CDR3 extends over 14 amino acids. The V gene's germline CDR1 is MGHRA and CDR2 YSYEKL. Unmatched junction bases numbered 1, after V lost 3 bases and J lost 2 bases. As DNA, the CDR3 is TGCGCCAGCAGCCATGGACAGGGGGCCTACGAGCAGTACTTC. This sequence encodes CASSHGQGAYEQYF.

The rearrangement links TRBV22-1 to TRBJ2-7; the D call in the table, TRBD2, was not verified against the DNA. TRBV22-1 is recorded as a pseudogene. The CDR3 is 13 amino acids. The CDR3 region has the DNA TGTCCTGGGAGTCCAAAAGCCTGTAGAGAGCAGTACTTC. This encodes CPGSPKACREQYF.

CDR3 in DNA: TGTGCCAGCAATTTCCGGGACAATTACAATGAGCAGTTCTTC. Residues: CASNFRDNYNEQFF. J is TRBJ2-1 and V is TRBV2; the D gene is possibly TRBD1 (6 bases). CDR1 is SNHLY and CDR2 is FYNNEI in the germline V gene. The CDR3 is 14 residues long. Trimming left V 7 bases short and J 4 bases short, with 14 bases between.

In DNA, the CDR3 is TGTGCCAGCAGTTACTCAGGGGGTACAGGTCGCGAGCAGTACTTC. Translation gives CASSYSGGTGREQYF. The chain recombines TRBV6-5 with TRBJ2-7, with D tentatively TRBD1 (6 bases). The CDR3 has 15 residues. V was clipped by 0 bases and J by 6 bases, with 15 bases between them. Germline V gives CDR1 MNHEY, CDR2 SVGAGI.

The genes are TRBV4-2 and TRBJ2-2; 7 bases align to TRBD1. The germline V gene has CDR1 LGHNA and CDR2 YNFKEQ. CDR3 length equals 16 residues. After removal of 5 bases from V and 1 base from J, the junction contained 7 bases not matched to a gene. The CDR3 nucleotides read TGTGCCAGCAGCACCTCGGGACAGAGGAACACCGGGGAGCTGTTTTTT. The encoded protein is CASSTSGQRNTGELFF.

The rearrangement uses TRBV18 and TRBJ2-7, with 10 bases matching TRBD1. Germline assignment: CDR1 KGHSH and CDR2 LQKENI. After removal of 3 bases from V and 9 bases from J, the junction contained 5 bases not matched to a gene. The CDR3 extends over 13 amino acids. This chain's CDR3 is CASSPGQGGVQYF. The CDR3 nucleotides read TGTGCCAGCTCACCCGGACAGGGGGGTGTGCAGTACTTC.

The rearrangement links TRBV2 to TRBJ2-7; 7 bases agree with TRBD1. V was clipped by 7 bases and J by 4 bases; unmatched bases: 10. Germline CDR1 SNHLY, CDR2 FYNNEI. The CDR3 sequence is 14 residues long. In DNA, the CDR3 is TGTGCCAGCATTTGGGGACAGTCAACATACGAGCAGTACTTC. This gives the protein CASIWGQSTYEQYF.

This rearrangement joins TRBV4-1 to TRBJ2-1; D remains ambiguous. Germline V gives CDR1 MGHRA, CDR2 YSYEKL. V lost 3 bases, J lost 0 bases, and 12 bases lay in between. This CDR3 comprises 16 residues. The CDR3, as DNA: TGCGCCAGCAGCCATGTTGGTAGAAGCTCCTACAATGAGCAGTTCTTC. Protein sequence: CASSHVGRSSYNEQFF.

The chain has TRBV14 and TRBJ2-5; 9 bases are shared with TRBD1. The V gene's germline CDR1 is SGHDN and CDR2 FVKESK. The CDR3 loop spans 14 amino acids. V gave up 4 bases and J gave up 3 bases; unmatched junction bases: 3. CDR3 DNA sequence: TGTGCCAGCAGCCCGCGGACAGGGGAAGAGACCCAGTACTTC. Translation gives CASSPRTGEETQYF.

The rearrangement links TRBV2 to TRBJ1-1, with TRBD1 matching 11 bases. After removal of 5 bases from V and 5 bases from J, the junction contained 7 bases not matched to a gene. The CDR3 extends over 15 amino acids. The V gene's germline CDR1 is SNHLY and CDR2 FYNNEI. The CDR3 region is CASSPGQGARTEAFF. For the CDR3, the DNA is TGTGCCAGCAGTCCCGGACAGGGGGCGAGAACTGAAGCTTTCTTT.

The rearrangement links TRBV7-9 to TRBJ2-5; D may be TRBD2 (6 bases). CDR3 size: 12 residues. The ends were cut back, 5 bases at V and 5 bases at J, with 9 bases in the middle. Germline V gene lookup returns CDR1 SEHNR and CDR2 FQNEAQ (reference sequence). The CDR3, as DNA: TGTGCCAGCAGCCCTAGCGTGGAGACCCAGTACTTC. This translates into CASSPSVETQYF.

The chain is built from TRBV21-1 and TRBJ2-7; TRBD2 reflects the table's D call only, with no check against the DNA. TRBV21-1 is recorded as a pseudogene. The CDR3 is made up of 14 amino acids. CDR3 loop: CASSPGRRTYEQYF. CDR3 nucleotides: TGTGCCAGCAGCCCAGGGAGGAGGACCTACGAGCAGTACTTC.

This chain links TRBV10-3 with TRBJ1-2; 8 bases align to TRBD1. With V trimmed by 2 bases and J by 6 bases, 11 bases remained unmatched. The CDR3 runs 16 residues. Germline-derived CDR1 and CDR2 are ENHRY and SYGVKD. The CDR3 coding sequence is TGTGCCATCAGTGAGCCCCGGGACAGGAGTACAGATGGCTACACCTTC. This encodes CAISEPRDRSTDGYTF.

The chain uses TRBV7-9 and TRBJ2-1, with D hard to call. The germline V gene has CDR1 SEHNR and CDR2 FQNEAQ (reference sequence). The CDR3 spans 16 residues. With 0 bases removed from V and 2 bases from J, the gap between germline ends came to 11 bases. CDR3 residues: CASSLAIDSPYNEQFF. The CDR3 DNA follows: TGTGCCAGCAGCTTAGCGATAGATTCTCCCTACAATGAGCAGTTCTTC.

This sequence joins TRBV9 and TRBJ1-5; 7 bases align to TRBD1. Germline CDR1 SGDLS, CDR2 YYNGEE. After removal of 0 bases from V and 4 bases from J, the junction contained 1 base not matched to a gene. CDR3 length equals 14 residues. The CDR3 sequence is CASSVAGGNQPQHF. The CDR3 DNA follows: TGTGCCAGCAGCGTAGCAGGGGGAAATCAGCCCCAGCATTTT.

The chain carries TRBV7-9 and TRBJ2-1, with 10 nucleotides matching TRBD1. The CDR3 extends over 15 amino acids. V lost 5 bases, J lost 6 bases, and 7 bases stayed unmatched. Germline CDR1 is SEHNR and CDR2 is FQNEAQ (reference sequence). DNA of the CDR3: TGTGCCAGCAGCACAGGGACAGGGGTGGGCAATGAGCAGTTCTTC. Encoded protein: CASSTGTGVGNEQFF.

The CDR3 spells CASSDLQGGDTEAFF. DNA of the CDR3: TGTGCCAGCAGCGACCTACAGGGGGGGGACACTGAAGCTTTCTTT. The chain is built from TRBV7-9 and TRBJ1-1, with 8 nucleotides matching TRBD1. The germline CDR1 and CDR2 sequences are SEHNR and FQNEAQ (reference sequence). This CDR3 comprises 15 residues. V shed 5 bases, J shed 3 bases, and the junction held 8 bases outside the gene matches.

The gene calls are TRBV6-4 and TRBJ2-2; no clear D gene. This CDR3 is built from 14 residues. Per the germline V gene, CDR1 is MRHNA and CDR2 is SNTAGT. V lost 0 bases to trimming and J lost 7 bases, with 9 bases between them. CDR3 sequence: CASSDSSGGGELFF. In nucleotides, the CDR3 is TGTGCCAGCAGTGACTCTAGTGGTGGCGGGGAGCTGTTTTTT.

This chain uses TRBV7-2 with TRBJ2-7, with 12 bases identical to TRBD2. This CDR3 comprises 16 residues. V lost 4 bases and J lost 3; bases outside the gene matches: 7. Germline V gene data show CDR1 as SGHTA and CDR2 as FQGNSA. The DNA of the CDR3 is TGTGCCAGCAGCTCGTCCGGGACTAGCGGGTACTACGAGCAGTACTTC. This translates into CASSSSGTSGYYEQYF.

The gene calls are TRBV27 and TRBJ2-5, with 9 bases that match TRBD2. There are 13 residues in the CDR3. The ends lost 6 bases at V and 1 base at J; junction bases unmatched: 0. The germline CDR1 and CDR2 sequences are MNHEY and SMNVEV (reference sequence). The CDR3 spells CASRRGGQETQYF. CDR3 DNA sequence: TGTGCCAGCAGGCGGGGGGGCCAAGAGACCCAGTACTTC.

The rearrangement links TRBV4-2 to TRBJ1-2, with a tentative D call TRBD1 (6 bases). Trimming removed 1 base from V and 2 bases from J, with 14 bases in between. CDR1 is LGHNA and CDR2 is YNFKEQ in the germline V gene. CDR3 length: 16 amino acids. In DNA form, the CDR3 reads TGTGCCAGCAGCCAAGCCATGGGGGGGGCGAACTATGGCTACACCTTC. The encoded protein is CASSQAMGGANYGYTF.